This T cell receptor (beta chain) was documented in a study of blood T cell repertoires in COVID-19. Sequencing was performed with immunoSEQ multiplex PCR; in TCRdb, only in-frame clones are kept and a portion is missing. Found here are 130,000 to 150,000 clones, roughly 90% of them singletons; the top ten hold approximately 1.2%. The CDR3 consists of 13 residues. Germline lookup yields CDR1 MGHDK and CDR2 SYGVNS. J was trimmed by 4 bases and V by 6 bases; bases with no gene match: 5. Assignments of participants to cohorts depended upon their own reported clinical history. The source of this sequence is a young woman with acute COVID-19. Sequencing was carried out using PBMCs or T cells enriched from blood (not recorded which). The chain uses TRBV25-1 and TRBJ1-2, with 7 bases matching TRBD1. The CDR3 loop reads CASSQTGFYGYTF. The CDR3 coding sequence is TGTGCCAGCAGCCAGACAGGGTTCTATGGCTACACCTTC.